This T cell receptor (beta chain) was captured by sequencing in a study of cytomegalovirus exposure and HLA in healthy donors. The junction had 2 bases not matched to a gene; V was cut back by 1 base and J by 4 bases. Germline CDR1 is MNHEY and CDR2 is SVGAGI. The CDR3 covers 15 residues. Study-level points and caveats: In a later analysis, several top co-occurrence clusters appeared linked to parvovirus B19, influenza, CMV and Epstein-Barr virus. Reports showed the classifier diagnosing cytomegalovirus status with high specificity and sensitivity. Productive rates of about 90% or about 30% were seen for most TCR beta V segments in an earlier analysis.

About this clone: Its antigen is as yet unknown.

The PCR ran on 60 Vbeta and 13 Jbeta primers. Generated by immunoSEQ multiplex PCR, the TCRdb table keeps only in-frame clones and is missing some. The table has over 150,000 clones, around 80% seen once. It was healthy bone marrow donors who served as donors. The clonotype was recovered from a young woman in good health and CMV-seronegative. The sequencing sample was made of PBMCs. V and J are TRBV6-5 and TRBJ1-1, with 11 bases fitting TRBD1. CDR3 in DNA: TGTGCCAGCAGTTACTTGGGGACAGGGGGCACTGAAGCTTTCTTT. Protein: CASSYLGTGGTEAFF.